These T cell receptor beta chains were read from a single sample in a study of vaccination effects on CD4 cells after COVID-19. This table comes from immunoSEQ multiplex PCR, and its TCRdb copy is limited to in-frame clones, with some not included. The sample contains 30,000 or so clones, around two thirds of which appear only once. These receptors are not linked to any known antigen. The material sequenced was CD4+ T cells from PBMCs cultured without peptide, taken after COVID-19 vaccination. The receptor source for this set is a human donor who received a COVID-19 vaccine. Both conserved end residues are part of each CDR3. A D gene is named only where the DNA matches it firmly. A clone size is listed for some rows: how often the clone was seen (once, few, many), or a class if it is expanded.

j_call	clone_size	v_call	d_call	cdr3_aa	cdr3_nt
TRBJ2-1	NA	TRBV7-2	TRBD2	CASSLGSGSSFNEQFF	TGTGCCAGCAGCTTAGGTAGCGGGAGTAGTTTTAATGAGCAGTTCTTC
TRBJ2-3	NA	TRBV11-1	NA	CASSSDRDKAADTQYF	TGTGCCAGCAGCTCCGACCGGGACAAGGCCGCAGATACGCAGTATTTT
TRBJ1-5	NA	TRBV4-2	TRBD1	CASGTGGHGSNQPQHF	TGTGCCAGCGGGACAGGGGGGCATGGGAGCAATCAGCCCCAGCATTTT
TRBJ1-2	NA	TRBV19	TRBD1	CASSIRGQGYGYGYTF	TGTGCCAGTAGTATAAGGGGACAGGGGTACGGCTATGGCTACACCTTC
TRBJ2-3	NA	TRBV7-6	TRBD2	CASSLEQRGGRGYTQYF	TGTGCCAGCAGCTTAGAACAGCGGGGGGGCCGGGGATATACGCAGTATTTT
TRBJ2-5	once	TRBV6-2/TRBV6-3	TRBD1	CASSWGQGETQYF	TGTGCCAGCAGTTGGGGACAGGGTGAGACCCAGTACTTC
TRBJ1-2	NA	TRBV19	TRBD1	CASSAGTGGAYGYTF	TGTGCCAGTAGTGCCGGGACAGGGGGCGCCTATGGCTACACCTTC
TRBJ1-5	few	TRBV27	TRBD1	CASSPDDRVQPQHF	TGTGCCAGCAGTCCCGACGACAGGGTACAGCCCCAGCATTTT
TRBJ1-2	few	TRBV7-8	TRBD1	CASSGQVLNGYTF	TGTGCCAGCTCGGGACAGGTCCTTAATGGCTACACCTTC
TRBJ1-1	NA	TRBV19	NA	CASGRQINTEAFF	TGTGCCAGTGGGAGACAGATCAACACTGAAGCTTTCTTT
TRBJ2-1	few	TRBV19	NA	CASSIGHSSNEQFF	TGTGCCAGTAGTATAGGACACTCAAGCAATGAGCAGTTCTTC
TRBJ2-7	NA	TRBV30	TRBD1	CAPGEGRGFGNEQYF	TGTGCCCCCGGGGAAGGCAGGGGGTTTGGGAACGAGCAGTACTTC
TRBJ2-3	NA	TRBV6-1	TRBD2	CASSGTGTSGGVTDTQYF	TGTGCCAGCAGTGGGACCGGGACTAGCGGGGGAGTCACAGATACGCAGTATTTT
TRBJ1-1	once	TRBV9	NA	CASSVSGHNTEAFF	TGTGCCAGCAGCGTGTCAGGTCACAACACTGAAGCTTTCTTT
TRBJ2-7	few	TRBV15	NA	CATSRDLGTSYEQYF	TGTGCCACCAGCAGAGATTTAGGCACCTCCTACGAGCAGTACTTC